This T cell receptor (beta chain) was captured in a study of post-analysis software for immune sequencing data. Study-wide background: Relapsing-remitting, secondary progressive and progressive-relapsing multiple sclerosis were all included among the disease courses. Study-wide findings and caveats: Relative to controls, patients with multiple sclerosis showed significantly lower normalized Chao1 diversity. Elevated frequency relative to controls characterized 4 or 5 TRBV segments in patients, TRBV5-6, TRBV5-1 and TRBV20-1 among them. F measure grouped same-batch samples tightly together.

Germline assignment: CDR1 DFQATT and CDR2 SNEGSKA (reference sequence). The V end lost 6 bases, the J end lost 7 bases, and 16 bases lay between the germline ends. The CDR3 is 13 residues long. Unique molecular identifiers were built into the TCR beta cDNA libraries. MiXCR, applied by TCRdb to the PCR reads, yields one record per CDR3 protein. The sample lists hundreds of thousands of distinct CDR3 sequences; roughly 30% were seen once. Notes on this clonotype: Its antigen is currently unknown.

Sequenced sample: blood. V gene TRBV20-1 combines with J gene TRBJ1-5, with unresolved D. The clonotype comes from a girl between 10 and 17 years old with multiple sclerosis. CDR3 loop: CSAATGPAQPQHF. The CDR3 bases are TGCAGTGCCGCCACCGGGCCCGCACAGCCCCAGCATTTT.